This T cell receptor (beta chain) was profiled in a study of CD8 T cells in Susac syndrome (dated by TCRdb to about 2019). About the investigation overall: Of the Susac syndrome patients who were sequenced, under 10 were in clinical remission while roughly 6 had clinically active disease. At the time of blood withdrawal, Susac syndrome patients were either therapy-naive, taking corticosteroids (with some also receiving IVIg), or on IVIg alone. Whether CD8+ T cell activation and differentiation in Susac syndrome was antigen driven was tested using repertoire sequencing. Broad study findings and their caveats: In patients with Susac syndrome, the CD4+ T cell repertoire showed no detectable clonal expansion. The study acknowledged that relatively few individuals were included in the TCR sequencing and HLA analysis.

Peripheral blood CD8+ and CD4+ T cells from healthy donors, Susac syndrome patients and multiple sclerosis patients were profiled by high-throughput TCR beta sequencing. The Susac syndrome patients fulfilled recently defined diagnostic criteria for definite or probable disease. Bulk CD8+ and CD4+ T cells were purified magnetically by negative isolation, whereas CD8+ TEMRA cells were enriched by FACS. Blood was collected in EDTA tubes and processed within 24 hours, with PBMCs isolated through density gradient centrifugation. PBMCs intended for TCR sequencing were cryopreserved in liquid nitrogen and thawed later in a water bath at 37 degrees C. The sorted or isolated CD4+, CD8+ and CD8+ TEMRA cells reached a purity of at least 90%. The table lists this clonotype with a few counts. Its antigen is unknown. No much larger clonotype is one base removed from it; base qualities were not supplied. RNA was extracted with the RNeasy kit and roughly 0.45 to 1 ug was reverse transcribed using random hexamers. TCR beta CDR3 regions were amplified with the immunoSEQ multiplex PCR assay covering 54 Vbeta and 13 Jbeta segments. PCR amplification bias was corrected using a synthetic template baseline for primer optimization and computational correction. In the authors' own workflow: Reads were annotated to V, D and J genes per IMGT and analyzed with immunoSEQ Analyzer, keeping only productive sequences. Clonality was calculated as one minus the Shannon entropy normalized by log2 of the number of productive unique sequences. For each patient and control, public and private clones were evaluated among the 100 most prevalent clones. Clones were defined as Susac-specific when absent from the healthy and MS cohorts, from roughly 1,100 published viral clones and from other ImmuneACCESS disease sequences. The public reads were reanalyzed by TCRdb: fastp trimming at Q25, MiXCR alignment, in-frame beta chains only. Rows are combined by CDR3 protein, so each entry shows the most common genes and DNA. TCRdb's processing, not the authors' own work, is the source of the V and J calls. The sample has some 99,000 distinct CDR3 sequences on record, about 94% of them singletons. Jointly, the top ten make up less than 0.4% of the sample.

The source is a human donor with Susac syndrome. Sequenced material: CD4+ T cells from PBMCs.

Here the CDR3 is given as CASSPRGSYEQYF. The nucleotide sequence reads TGTGCCAGCAGCCCCAGGGGATCCTACGAGCAGTACTTC. The chain joins TRBV5-4 to TRBJ2-7; the D gene is perhaps TRBD1, on 6 matching bases. The CDR3 contains 13 residues, cysteine and phenylalanine counted. The sequence is cut down to CDR3 DNA, 39 bases in frame from base 1. Trimming costs V 4 bases and J 1 base, and their ends lie 9 bases apart. The germline V gene (reference sequence) provides CDR1 SGHNT and CDR2 YYREEE.